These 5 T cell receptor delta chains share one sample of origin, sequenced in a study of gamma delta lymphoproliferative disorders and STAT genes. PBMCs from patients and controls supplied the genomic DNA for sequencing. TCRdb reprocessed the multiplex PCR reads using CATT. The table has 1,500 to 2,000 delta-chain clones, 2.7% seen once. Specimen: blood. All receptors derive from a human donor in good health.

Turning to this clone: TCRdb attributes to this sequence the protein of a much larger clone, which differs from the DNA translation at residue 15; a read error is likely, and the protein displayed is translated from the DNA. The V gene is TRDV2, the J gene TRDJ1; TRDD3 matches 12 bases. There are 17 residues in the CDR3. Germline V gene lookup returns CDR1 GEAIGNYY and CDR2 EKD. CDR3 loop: CACDYVLGDTPTDKPIF. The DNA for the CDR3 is TGTGCCTGTGACTACGTACTGGGGGATACCCCCACCGATAAACCCATCTTT.

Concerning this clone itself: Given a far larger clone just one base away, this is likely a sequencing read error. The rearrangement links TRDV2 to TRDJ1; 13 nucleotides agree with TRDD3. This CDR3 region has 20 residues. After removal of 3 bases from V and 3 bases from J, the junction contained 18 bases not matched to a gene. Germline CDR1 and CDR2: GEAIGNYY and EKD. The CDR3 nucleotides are TGTGCCTGTGACGCCGTCGGCGTAGATACTGGGGGATACGGTCCCGATAAACTCATCTTT. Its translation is CACDAVGVDTGGYGPDKLIF.

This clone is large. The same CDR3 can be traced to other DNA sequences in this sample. CDR3: CACDTVGGGYADGSYTDKLIF. CDR3 DNA: TGTGCCTGTGACACCGTGGGTGGGGGATACGCGGACGGGTCGTACACCGATAAACTCATCTTT. J is TRDJ1 and V is TRDV2; 11 positions match TRDD3. This CDR3 contains 21 residues. V trimming: 0 bases; J trimming: 0 bases; junction bases outside the gene matches: 17. Germline V gene data show CDR1 as GEAIGNYY and CDR2 as EKD.

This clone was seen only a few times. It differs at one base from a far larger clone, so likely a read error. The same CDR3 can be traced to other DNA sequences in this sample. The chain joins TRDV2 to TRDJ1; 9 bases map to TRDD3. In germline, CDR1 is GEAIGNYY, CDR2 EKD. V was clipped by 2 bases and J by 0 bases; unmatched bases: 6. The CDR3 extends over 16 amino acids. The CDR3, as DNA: TGTGCCTGTGACATTCTATTGGGGGATAACACCGATAAACTCATCTTT. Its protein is CACDILLGDNTDKLIF.

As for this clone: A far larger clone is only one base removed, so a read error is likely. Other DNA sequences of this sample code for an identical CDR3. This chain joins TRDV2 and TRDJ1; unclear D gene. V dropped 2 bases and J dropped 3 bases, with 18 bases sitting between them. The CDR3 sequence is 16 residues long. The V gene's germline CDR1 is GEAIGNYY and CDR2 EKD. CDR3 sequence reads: CACDSLGLMRADKLIF. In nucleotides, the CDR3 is TGTGCCTGTGACAGCTTAGGACTGATGCGCGCCGATAAACTCATCTTT.